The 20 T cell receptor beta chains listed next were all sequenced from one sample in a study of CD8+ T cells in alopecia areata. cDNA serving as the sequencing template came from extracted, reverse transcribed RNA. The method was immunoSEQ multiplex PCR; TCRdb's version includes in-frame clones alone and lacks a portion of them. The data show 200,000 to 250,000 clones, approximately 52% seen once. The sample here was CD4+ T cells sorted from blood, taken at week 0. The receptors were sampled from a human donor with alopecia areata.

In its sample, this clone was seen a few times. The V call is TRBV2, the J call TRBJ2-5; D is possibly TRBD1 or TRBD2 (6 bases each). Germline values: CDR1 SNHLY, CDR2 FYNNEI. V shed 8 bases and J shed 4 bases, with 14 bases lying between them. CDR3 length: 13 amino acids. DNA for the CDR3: TGTGCCAGCTACAGGGTCGGGGGAGAGACCCAGTACTTC. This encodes CASYRVGGETQYF.

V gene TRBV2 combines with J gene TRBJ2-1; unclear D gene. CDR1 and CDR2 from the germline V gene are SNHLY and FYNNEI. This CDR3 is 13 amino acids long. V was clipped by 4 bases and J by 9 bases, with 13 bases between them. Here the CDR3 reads CASSVIITGEQFF. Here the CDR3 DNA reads TGTGCCAGCAGTGTAATTATCACGGGTGAGCAGTTCTTC.

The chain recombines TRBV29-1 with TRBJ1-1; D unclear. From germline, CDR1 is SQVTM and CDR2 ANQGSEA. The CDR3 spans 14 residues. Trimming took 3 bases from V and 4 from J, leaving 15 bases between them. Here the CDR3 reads CSVEIRASSTEAFF. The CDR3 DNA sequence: TGCAGCGTTGAGATCCGGGCGTCGAGCACTGAAGCTTTCTTT. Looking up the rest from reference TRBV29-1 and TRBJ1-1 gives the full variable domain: SAVISQKPSRDICQRGTSLTIQCQVDSQVTMMFWYRQQPGQSLTLIATANQGSEATYESGFVIDKFPISRPNLTFSTLTVSNMSPEDSSIYLCSVEIRASSTEAFFGQGTRLTVV.

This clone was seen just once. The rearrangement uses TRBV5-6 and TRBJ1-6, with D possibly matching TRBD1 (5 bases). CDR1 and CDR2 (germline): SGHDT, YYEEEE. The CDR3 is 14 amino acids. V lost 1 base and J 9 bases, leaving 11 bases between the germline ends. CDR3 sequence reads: CASSLTQGSSPLHF. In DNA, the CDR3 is TGTGCCAGCAGCTTGACCCAGGGCTCTTCACCCCTCCACTTT.

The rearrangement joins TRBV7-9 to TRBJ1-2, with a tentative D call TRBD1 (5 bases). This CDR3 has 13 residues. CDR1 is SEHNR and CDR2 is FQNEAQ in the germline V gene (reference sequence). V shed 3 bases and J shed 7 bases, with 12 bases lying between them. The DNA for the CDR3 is TGTGCCAGCAGCTTCCTTCAGGGCGGTGGCTACACCTTC. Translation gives CASSFLQGGGYTF.

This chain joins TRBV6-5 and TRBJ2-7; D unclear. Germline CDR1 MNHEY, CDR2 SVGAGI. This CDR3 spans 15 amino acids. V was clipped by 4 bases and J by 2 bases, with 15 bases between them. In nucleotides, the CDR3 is TGTGCCAGCAGTTCCCCGAAGGCTATTGCCTACGAGCAGTACTTC. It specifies CASSSPKAIAYEQYF.

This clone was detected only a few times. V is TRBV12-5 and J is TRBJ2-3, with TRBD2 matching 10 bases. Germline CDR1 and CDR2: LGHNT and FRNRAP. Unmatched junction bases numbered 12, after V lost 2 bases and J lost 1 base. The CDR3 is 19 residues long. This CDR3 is CASGLRVGIGTSGTDTQYF. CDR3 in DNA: TGTGCTAGTGGTTTGAGGGTCGGTATTGGGACTAGCGGCACAGATACGCAGTATTTT.

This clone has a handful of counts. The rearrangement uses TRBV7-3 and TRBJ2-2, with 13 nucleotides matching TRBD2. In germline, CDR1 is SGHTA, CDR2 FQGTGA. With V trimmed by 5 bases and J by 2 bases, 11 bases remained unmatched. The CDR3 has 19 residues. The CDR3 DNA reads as TGTGCCAGCAGCCCCCAGGGACTAGCGGGACGTTCCAACACCGGGGAGCTGTTTTTT. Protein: CASSPQGLAGRSNTGELFF.

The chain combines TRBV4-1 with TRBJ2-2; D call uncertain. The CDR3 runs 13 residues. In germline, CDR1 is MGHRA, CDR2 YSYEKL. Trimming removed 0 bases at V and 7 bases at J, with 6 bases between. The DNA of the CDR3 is TGCGCCAGCAGCCAAGAGATGCTCGGGGAGCTGTTTTTT. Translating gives CASSQEMLGELFF.

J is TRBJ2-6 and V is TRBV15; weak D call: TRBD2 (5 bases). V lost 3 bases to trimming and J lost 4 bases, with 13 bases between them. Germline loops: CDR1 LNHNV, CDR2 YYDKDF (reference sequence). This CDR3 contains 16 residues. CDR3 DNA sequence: TGTGCCACCAGCAGTGTCCTGGACTCCGGGGCCAACGTCCTGACTTTC. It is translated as CATSSVLDSGANVLTF.

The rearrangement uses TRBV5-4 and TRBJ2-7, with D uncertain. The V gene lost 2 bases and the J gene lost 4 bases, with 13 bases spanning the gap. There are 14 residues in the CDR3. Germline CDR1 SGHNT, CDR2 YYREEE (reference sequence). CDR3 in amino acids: CASSFGQEVYEQYF. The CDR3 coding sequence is TGTGCCAGCAGCTTTGGCCAGGAAGTGTACGAGCAGTACTTC.

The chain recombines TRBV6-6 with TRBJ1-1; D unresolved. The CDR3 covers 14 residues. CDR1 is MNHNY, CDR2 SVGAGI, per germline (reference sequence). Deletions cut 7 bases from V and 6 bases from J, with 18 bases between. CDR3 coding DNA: TGTGCCAGCACCGGTCCCCGGATAGAACCTGAAGCTTTCTTT. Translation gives CASTGPRIEPEAFF.

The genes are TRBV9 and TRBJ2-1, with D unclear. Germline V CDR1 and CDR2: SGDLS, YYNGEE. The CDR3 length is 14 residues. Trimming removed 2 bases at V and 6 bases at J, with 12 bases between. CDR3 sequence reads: CASSVTTPSNEQFF. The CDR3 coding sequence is TGTGCCAGCAGCGTCACTACCCCGTCCAATGAGCAGTTCTTC. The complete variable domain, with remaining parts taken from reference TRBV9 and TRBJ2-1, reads DSGVTQTPKHLITATGQRVTLRCSPRSGDLSVYWYQQSLDQGLQFLIQYYNGEERAKGNILERFSAQQFPDLHSELNLSSLELGDSALYFCASSVTTPSNEQFFGPGTRLTVL.

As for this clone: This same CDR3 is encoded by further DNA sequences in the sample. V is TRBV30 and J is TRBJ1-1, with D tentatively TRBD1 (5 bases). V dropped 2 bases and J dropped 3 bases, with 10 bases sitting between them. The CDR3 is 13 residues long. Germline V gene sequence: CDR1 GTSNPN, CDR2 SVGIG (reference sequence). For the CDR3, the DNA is TGTGCCTGGAGTCGGCAGGGAGACACTGAAGCTTTCTTT. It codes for CAWSRQGDTEAFF.

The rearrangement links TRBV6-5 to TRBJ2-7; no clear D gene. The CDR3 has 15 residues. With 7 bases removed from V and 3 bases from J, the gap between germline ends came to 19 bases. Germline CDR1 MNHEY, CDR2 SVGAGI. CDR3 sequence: CASNQAGGFHYEQYF. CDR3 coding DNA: TGTGCCAGCAACCAAGCTGGTGGCTTCCACTACGAGCAGTACTTC.

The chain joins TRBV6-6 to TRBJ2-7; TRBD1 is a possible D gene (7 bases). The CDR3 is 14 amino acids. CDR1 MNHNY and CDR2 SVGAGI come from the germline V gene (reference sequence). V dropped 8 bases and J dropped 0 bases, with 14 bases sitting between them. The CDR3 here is CASGEAGGSYEQYF. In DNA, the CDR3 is TGTGCCAGCGGGGAGGCAGGGGGCTCCTACGAGCAGTACTTC.

CDR3 sequence (DNA): TGTGCCAGTAGTAGTGCGGGGAATCCAGGCAATCAGCCCCAGCATTTT. Translated: CASSSAGNPGNQPQHF. The rearrangement uses TRBV19 and TRBJ1-5; D is undetermined. Germline V gene sequence: CDR1 LNHDA, CDR2 SQIVND (reference sequence). V lost 4 bases to trimming and J lost 2 bases, with 15 bases between them. The CDR3 length is 16 residues.

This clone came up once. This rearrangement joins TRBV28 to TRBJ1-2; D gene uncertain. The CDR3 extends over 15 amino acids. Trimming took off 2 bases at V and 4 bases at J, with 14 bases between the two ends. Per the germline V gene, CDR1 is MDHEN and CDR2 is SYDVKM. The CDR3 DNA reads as TGTGCCAGCAGTTTAGAGGACGTCGGAGTCTATGGCTACACCTTC. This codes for CASSLEDVGVYGYTF.

In DNA, the CDR3 is TGCAGCGTTGCGGACAGGGAAGGCTCACCCCTCCACTTT. Its protein is CSVADREGSPLHF. The V gene is TRBV29-1, the J gene TRBJ1-6; the match to TRBD1 covers 8 bases. The CDR3 is 13 amino acids. Germline CDR1 SQVTM, CDR2 ANQGSEA. V shed 4 bases, J shed 10 bases, and the junction held 6 bases outside the gene matches.

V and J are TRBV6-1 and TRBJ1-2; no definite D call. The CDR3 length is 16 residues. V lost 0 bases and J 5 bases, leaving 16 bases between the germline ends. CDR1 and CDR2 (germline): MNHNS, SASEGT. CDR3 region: CASSEAVVKGPYGYTF. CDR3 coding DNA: TGTGCCAGCAGTGAAGCCGTGGTAAAGGGTCCGTATGGCTACACCTTC.